The 9 T cell receptor beta chains in this list originate from one sample, sequenced in a study of blood T cell repertoires in COVID-19. Sequencing was performed with immunoSEQ multiplex PCR; in TCRdb, only in-frame clones are kept and a portion is missing. The table lists around 360,000 clones, around 87% of them singletons. Sequencing was carried out using peripheral blood. The receptors come from a woman aged 30 to 39 with COVID-19, enrolled during active disease.

This chain links TRBV9 with TRBJ1-1; D remains ambiguous. The V end lost 0 bases, the J end lost 1 base, and 4 bases lay between the germline ends. Germline lookup yields CDR1 SGDLS and CDR2 YYNGEE. The CDR3 is 13 residues long. The CDR3 DNA is TGTGCCAGCAGCGTAGGGGCGAACACTGAAGCTTTCTTT. It yields the protein CASSVGANTEAFF.

This clone was detected once. The J gene is TRBJ1-2, the V gene TRBV6-5, with a tentative D call TRBD1 (6 bases). V was pared by 4 bases and J by 7 bases, with 19 bases between. This CDR3 spans 15 amino acids. Germline loops: CDR1 MNHEY, CDR2 SVGAGI. The CDR3, as DNA: TGTGCCAGCAGTTCCCAGATGGACAGTTACGGTGGCTACACCTTC. Protein sequence: CASSSQMDSYGGYTF.

The CDR3 region is CASSRVAGHNEQFF. Here the CDR3 DNA reads TGCGCCAGCAGCCGGGTAGCGGGGCACAATGAGCAGTTCTTC. The chain carries TRBV4-1 and TRBJ2-1; 8 nucleotides align to TRBD2. V dropped 4 bases and J dropped 5; count of bases not matched to a gene: 4. The CDR3 spans 14 residues. Germline assignment: CDR1 MGHRA and CDR2 YSYEKL.

This sequence joins TRBV9 and TRBJ2-1; TRBD1 matches at 10 bases. The CDR3 totals 14 residues. Germline CDR1 SGDLS, CDR2 YYNGEE. V shed 2 bases and J 5 bases; nucleotides not matched to a gene: 1. Here the CDR3 DNA reads TGTGCCAGCAGCGTTGGGACAGGGGACAATGAGCAGTTCTTC. Protein sequence: CASSVGTGDNEQFF. Variable domain in full (rest from reference TRBV9 and TRBJ2-1): DSGVTQTPKHLITATGQRVTLRCSPRSGDLSVYWYQQSLDQGLQFLIQYYNGEERAKGNILERFSAQQFPDLHSELNLSSLELGDSALYFCASSVGTGDNEQFFGPGTRLTVL.

The gene calls are TRBV3-1 (or the pseudogene TRBV3-2) and TRBJ2-2; TRBD2 matches 11 bases. Per the germline V gene, CDR1 is LGHDT and CDR2 is YNNKEL (reference sequence). J gave up 4 bases and V 2 bases, and 0 bases lay outside the gene matches. There are 15 residues in the CDR3. For the CDR3, the DNA is TGTGCCAGCAGCCAACTAGCGGGAGGCACCGGGGAGCTGTTTTTT. Protein product: CASSQLAGGTGELFF.

This rearrangement joins TRBV5-1 to TRBJ2-1, with 14 nucleotides matching TRBD2. The CDR3 totals 18 residues. V lost 4 bases, J lost 1 base, and 7 bases stayed unmatched. Germline V lookup: CDR1 SGHRS, CDR2 YFSETQ. The DNA for the CDR3 is TGCGCCAGCAGCATTCCCGGGACTAGCGGGAGATCCTACAATGAGCAGTTCTTC. It yields the protein CASSIPGTSGRSYNEQFF.

The gene calls are TRBV5-1 and TRBJ2-2; the match to TRBD2 covers 8 bases. Germline V gene data show CDR1 as SGHRS and CDR2 as YFSETQ. This CDR3 is built from 18 residues. The junction had 15 bases not matched to a gene; V was cut back by 3 bases and J by 5 bases. The CDR3 DNA sequence: TGCGCCAGCAGCTGGGCGGGACTAGAGTTGAGGAGAACCGGGGAGCTGTTTTTT. As protein: CASSWAGLELRRTGELFF.

The V call is TRBV19, the J call TRBJ1-1; D gene ambiguous. There are 14 residues in the CDR3. V shed 5 bases and J shed 0 bases, with 10 bases lying between them. The germline CDR1 and CDR2 sequences are LNHDA and SQIVND (reference sequence). CDR3 region: CASSPTSLNTEAFF. As DNA, the CDR3 is TGTGCCAGTAGTCCCACAAGTTTGAACACTGAAGCTTTCTTT.

The V call is TRBV9, the J call TRBJ2-1; D remains unclear. The CDR3 spans 12 residues. V lost 4 bases and J lost 4, with 6 bases in between. Looked up from germline, CDR1 is SGDLS and CDR2 is YYNGEE. The CDR3 coding sequence is TGTGCCAGCAGCACCCTATACAATGAGCAGTTCTTC. Translated: CASSTLYNEQFF.